This TCR beta chain was sequenced in a study of Ad26.COV2.S vaccination and SARS-CoV-2 variants. The overall study: Each vaccinee took Ad26.COV2.S intramuscularly, once or twice 56 days apart.

This CDR3 has 13 amino acids. In germline, CDR1 is LNHDA, CDR2 SQIVND (reference sequence). The germline V and J ends were trimmed by 9 bases and 4 bases, with 15 bases remaining between them. Specified treatment: some 20 received Ad26.COV2.S at low or high dose, single or two shots; a few received placebo; per-sample allocation not given. Sampling took place 63 days after the first vaccine or placebo injection. Sequencing used immunoSEQ multiplex PCR; TCRdb keeps in-frame clones, though not all of them. The profile covers 350,000 to 400,000 clones, with around 85% appearing a single time and roughly 3% taken by the ten largest.

The clonotype originates from a person between 18 and 65 years old who received the Ad26.COV2.S COVID-19 vaccine or a placebo. Sequenced here: peripheral blood, sampled in a trial of Ad26.COV2.S vaccine versus placebo. V is TRBV19 and J is TRBJ1-1; no clear D. The CDR3 nucleotides read TGTGCCAGGATCGCCCCGGGAGGCACTGAAGCTTTCTTT. Translated: CARIAPGGTEAFF.